The clone carrying this T cell receptor beta chain was observed many times. CDR1 DFQATT and CDR2 SNEGSKA come from the germline V gene (reference sequence). The CDR3 is made up of 12 amino acids. Losses at the gene ends were 4 bases for V and 2 bases for J; bases not matched to a gene: 0. This sample is drawn from a study of neurological immune-mediated disorders. Each TCR transcript was tagged with a 10-nucleotide random UMI during 5'RACE. TCRdb re-called the 5' RACE reads through MiXCR, storing one row per CDR3 protein. Altogether roughly 60,000 distinct CDR3 sequences are present, over 10% being singletons, with the ten largest covering around 1.9%. The study used blood bank volunteers in Maryland, USA, as healthy controls.

The TCR sequence derives from a man in his fifties or sixties in good health. The chain is built from TRBV20-1 and TRBJ2-7, with 9 nucleotides matching TRBD2. Sequenced: PBMCs. The CDR3 spells CSATSGAYEQYF. The DNA for the CDR3 is TGCAGTGCTACTAGCGGGGCCTACGAGCAGTACTTC.